This T cell receptor beta chain came from a study of T cells in Graves' hyperthyroidism and ophthalmopathy. RNA transcripts served as the template for amplifying TCR beta CDR3 regions. First-round RT-PCR of the TCR CDR3 relied on the HTBI primer set. One entry per CDR3 protein results from TCRdb running MiXCR on the multiplex PCR reads. This table has 250,000 to 300,000 distinct CDR3 sequences, 13% appearing once. Clinical symptoms, serum thyroxine and TRAb, thyroid ultrasound and orbital computed tomography were used for the diagnoses. The CDR3 covers 13 residues. Germline V gene data show CDR1 as SNHLY and CDR2 as FYNNEI. V lost 5 bases to trimming and J lost 0 bases, with 8 bases between them. In its sample, this clonotype was seen many times. Its target is not known. The study's findings and limits: Within blood appeared most thyroid clonotypes that had expanded above 0.001.

The sample taken for sequencing was blood. This chain joins TRBV2 and TRBJ2-7; tentative D call: TRBD1 (5 bases). The TCR sequence derives from a young woman with Graves' hyperthyroidism that later progressed to Graves' ophthalmopathy. CDR3 coding DNA: TGTGCCAGCAGTCCGACAGTCTCCTACGAGCAGTACTTC. Its translation is CASSPTVSYEQYF.